Given below is one TCR beta chain in context. Per the authors' pipeline: Amplified reference gene primers provided the basis for estimating nucleated cell counts. Here immunoSEQ multiplex PCR was the method, and the copy in TCRdb shows in-frame clones only, minus some. D and trimming were read from the DNA, whereas the V and J calls and clone size are those reported in that table. The top ten clones hold around 2% of a sample with about 400,000 clones, nearly 90% of them seen once. Participant age was roughly 18 to 95 years, and participants resided in approximately 24 US areas. Membership in each cohort depended on participant-reported clinical history. These data originate in a study of blood T cell repertoires in COVID-19. The overall study: Whether acute or convalescent, the COVID-19 samples came from the United States, Italy and Spain.

CDR1 is MNHEY and CDR2 is SVGAGI in the germline V gene. CDR3 length equals 16 residues. V shed 4 bases and J 10 bases; nucleotides not matched to a gene: 15. Sequenced: PBMCs or T cells enriched from blood (not recorded which). The sequence was collected from a woman between 40 and 55 years old with acute COVID-19. The chain links TRBV6-5 to TRBJ2-1, with TRBD1 identical over 8 bases. The CDR3 here is CASSSNPGTGLWEQFF. The CDR3 DNA follows: TGTGCCAGCAGTTCAAACCCCGGGACAGGACTCTGGGAGCAGTTCTTC.